The clone carrying this TCR beta chain has more than one count but fewer than ten. Amplification of TCR beta CDR3 regions used RNA as the template. HTBI primers were employed in a first-round RT-PCR of the TCR CDR3. TCRdb processed the multiplex PCR reads anew with MiXCR; each CDR3 protein has one entry. In the table there are around 240,000 distinct CDR3 sequences, about a sixth of which are singletons. This entry comes from a study of T cells in Graves' hyperthyroidism and ophthalmopathy. Study information: Peripheral blood was collected at initial diagnosis, before any treatment.

The CDR3 contains 17 residues. Germline V gives CDR1 DFQATT, CDR2 SNEGSKA (reference sequence). Trimming took off 0 bases at V and 0 bases at J, with 12 bases between the two ends. Sequenced: blood. V and J are TRBV20-1 and TRBJ1-6; D may be TRBD1 (5 bases). The sequence came from a woman aged 18-35 years with Graves' ophthalmopathy. CDR3 sequence: CSARDSAGSSYNSPLHF. CDR3 sequence (DNA): TGCAGTGCTAGAGATTCGGCAGGGAGCTCCTATAATTCACCCCTCCACTTT.